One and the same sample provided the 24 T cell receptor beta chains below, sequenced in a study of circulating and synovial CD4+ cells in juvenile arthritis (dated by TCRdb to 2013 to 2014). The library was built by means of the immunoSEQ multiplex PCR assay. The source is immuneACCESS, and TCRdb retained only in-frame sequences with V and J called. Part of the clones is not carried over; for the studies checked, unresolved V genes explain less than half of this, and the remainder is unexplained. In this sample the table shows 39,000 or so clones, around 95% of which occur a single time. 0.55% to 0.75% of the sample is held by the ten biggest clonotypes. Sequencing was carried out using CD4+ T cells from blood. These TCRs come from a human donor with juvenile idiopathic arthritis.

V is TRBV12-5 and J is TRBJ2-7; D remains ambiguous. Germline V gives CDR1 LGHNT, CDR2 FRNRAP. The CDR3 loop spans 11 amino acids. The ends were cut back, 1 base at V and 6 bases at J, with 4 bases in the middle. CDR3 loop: CASGLESEQYF. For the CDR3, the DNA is TGTGCTAGTGGTTTGGAGAGCGAGCAGTACTTC.

The DNA of the CDR3 is TGTGCCAGCAGTGAATCGGGTGGGGCACAGCCCCAGCATTTT. Protein sequence: CASSESGGAQPQHF. The chain has TRBV6-1 and TRBJ1-5; a weak D match, TRBD1 (5 bases). The CDR3 has 14 amino acids. V lost 2 bases and J 7 bases, leaving 12 bases between the germline ends. CDR1 MNHNS and CDR2 SASEGT come from the germline V gene.

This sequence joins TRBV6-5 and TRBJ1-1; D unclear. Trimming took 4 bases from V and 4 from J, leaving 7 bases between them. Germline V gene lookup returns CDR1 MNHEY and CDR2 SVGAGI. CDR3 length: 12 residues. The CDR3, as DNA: TGTGCCAGCAGTTTTCTAGGCACTGAAGCTTTCTTT. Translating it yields CASSFLGTEAFF.

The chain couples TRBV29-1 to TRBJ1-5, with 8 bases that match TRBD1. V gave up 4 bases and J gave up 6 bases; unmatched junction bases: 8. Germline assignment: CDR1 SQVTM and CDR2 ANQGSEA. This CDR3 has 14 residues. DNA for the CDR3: TGCAGCGTTGCCACAGGGGGGGGCGGTCAGCCCCAGCATTTT. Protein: CSVATGGGGQPQHF.

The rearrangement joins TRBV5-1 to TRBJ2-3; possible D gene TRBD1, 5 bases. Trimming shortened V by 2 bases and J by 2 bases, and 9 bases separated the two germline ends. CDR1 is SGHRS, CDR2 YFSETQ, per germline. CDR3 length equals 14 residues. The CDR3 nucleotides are TGCGCCAGCAGCTTCACAGGTACCACAGATACGCAGTATTTT. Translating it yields CASSFTGTTDTQYF.

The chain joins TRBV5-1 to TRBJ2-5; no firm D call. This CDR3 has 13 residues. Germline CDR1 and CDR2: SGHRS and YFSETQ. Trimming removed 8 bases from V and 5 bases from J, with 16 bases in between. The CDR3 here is CASQSSGRETQYF. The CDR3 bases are TGCGCCAGTCAGTCGTCAGGCAGGGAGACCCAGTACTTC.

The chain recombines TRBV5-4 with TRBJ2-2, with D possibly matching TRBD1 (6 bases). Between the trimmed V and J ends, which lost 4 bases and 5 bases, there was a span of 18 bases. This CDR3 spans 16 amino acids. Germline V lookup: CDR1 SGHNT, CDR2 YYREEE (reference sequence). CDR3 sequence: CASSLGQLGRTGELFF. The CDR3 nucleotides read TGTGCCAGCAGCCTCGGACAGCTTGGAAGGACCGGGGAGCTGTTTTTT. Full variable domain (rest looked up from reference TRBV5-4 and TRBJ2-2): ETGVTQSPTHLIKTRGQQVTLRCSSQSGHNTVSWYQQALGQGPQFIFQYYREEENGRGNFPPRFSGLQFPNYSSELNVNALELDDSALYLCASSLGQLGRTGELFFGEGSRLTVL.

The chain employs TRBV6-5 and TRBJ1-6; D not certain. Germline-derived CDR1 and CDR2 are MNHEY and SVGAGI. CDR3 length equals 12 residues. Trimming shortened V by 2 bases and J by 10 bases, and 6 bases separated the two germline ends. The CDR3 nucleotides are TGTGCCAGCAGTTACAGAGGATCACCCCTCCACTTT. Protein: CASSYRGSPLHF.

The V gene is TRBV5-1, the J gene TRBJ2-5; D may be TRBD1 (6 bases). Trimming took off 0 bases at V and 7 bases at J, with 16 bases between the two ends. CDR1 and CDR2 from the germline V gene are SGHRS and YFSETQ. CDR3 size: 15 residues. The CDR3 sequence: CASSLETGLSMTQYF. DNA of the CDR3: TGCGCCAGCAGCTTGGAGACAGGTCTATCGATGACCCAGTACTTC.

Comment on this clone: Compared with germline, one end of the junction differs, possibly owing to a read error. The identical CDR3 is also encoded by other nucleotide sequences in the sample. CDR3 amino acids: CASSPRDSSSYNSPLHF. The DNA for the CDR3 is TGTGCCAGTAGTCCCCGGGACTCAAGCTCCTATAATTCCCCCCTCCACTTT. This chain joins TRBV19 and TRBJ1-6; a weak D match, TRBD1 (5 bases). CDR1 is LNHDA, CDR2 SQIVND, per germline (reference sequence). The CDR3 is 17 residues long.

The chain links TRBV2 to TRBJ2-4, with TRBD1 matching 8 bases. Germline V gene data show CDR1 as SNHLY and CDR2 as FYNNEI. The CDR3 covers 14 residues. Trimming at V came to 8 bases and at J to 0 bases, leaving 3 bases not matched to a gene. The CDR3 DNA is TGTGCCAGCGGACAGGGCATAGCCAAAAACATTCAGTACTTC. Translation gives CASGQGIAKNIQYF.

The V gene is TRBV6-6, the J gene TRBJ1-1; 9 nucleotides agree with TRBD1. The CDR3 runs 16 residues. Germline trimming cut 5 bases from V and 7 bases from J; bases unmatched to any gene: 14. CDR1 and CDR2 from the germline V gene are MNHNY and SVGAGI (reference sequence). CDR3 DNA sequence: TGTGCCAGCAGTCCTCCCGGGACAGGGAACGGGGGTGAAGCTTTCTTT. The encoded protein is CASSPPGTGNGGEAFF.

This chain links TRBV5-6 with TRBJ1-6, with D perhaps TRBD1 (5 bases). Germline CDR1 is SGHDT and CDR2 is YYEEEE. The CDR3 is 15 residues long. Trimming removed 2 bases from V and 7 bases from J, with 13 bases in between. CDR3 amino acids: CASSFTDRNNSPLHF. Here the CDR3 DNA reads TGTGCCAGCAGCTTTACCGACAGAAACAATTCACCCCTCCACTTT. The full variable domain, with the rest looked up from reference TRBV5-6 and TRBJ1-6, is DAGVTQSPTHLIKTRGQQVTLRCSPKSGHDTVSWYQQALGQGPQFIFQYYEEEERQRGNFPDRFSGHQFPNYSSELNVNALLLGDSALYLCASSFTDRNNSPLHFGNGTRLTVT.

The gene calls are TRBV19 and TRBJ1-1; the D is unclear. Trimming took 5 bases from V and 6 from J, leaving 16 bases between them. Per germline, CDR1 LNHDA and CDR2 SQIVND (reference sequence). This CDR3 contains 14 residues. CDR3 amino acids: CASSVLVRGAEAFF. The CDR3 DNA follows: TGTGCCAGTAGTGTCCTCGTTCGCGGGGCTGAAGCTTTCTTT. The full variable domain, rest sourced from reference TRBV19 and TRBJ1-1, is DGGITQSPKYLFRKEGQNVTLSCEQNLNHDAMYWYRQDPGQGLRLIYYSQIVNDFQKGDIAEGYSVSREKKESFPLTVTSAQKNPTAFYLCASSVLVRGAEAFFGQGTRLTVV.

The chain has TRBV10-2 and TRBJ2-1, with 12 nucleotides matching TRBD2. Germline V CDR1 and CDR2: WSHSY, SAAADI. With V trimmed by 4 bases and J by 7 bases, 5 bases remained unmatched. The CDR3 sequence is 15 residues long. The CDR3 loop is CASSATSGGTNEQFF. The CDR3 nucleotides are TGCGCCAGCAGTGCGACTAGCGGGGGAACGAATGAGCAGTTCTTC.

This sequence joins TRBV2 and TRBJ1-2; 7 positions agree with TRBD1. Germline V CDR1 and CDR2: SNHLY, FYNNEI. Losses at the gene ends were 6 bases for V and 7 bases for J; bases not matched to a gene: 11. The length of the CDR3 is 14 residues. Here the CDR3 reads CASSKDRDGRGYTF. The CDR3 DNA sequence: TGTGCCAGCAGCAAAGACAGGGATGGACGTGGCTACACCTTC. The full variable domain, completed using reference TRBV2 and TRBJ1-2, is EPEVTQTPSHQVTQMGQEVILRCVPISNHLYFYWYRQILGQKVEFLVSFYNNEISEKSEIFDDQFSVERPDGSNFTLKIRSTKLEDSAMYFCASSKDRDGRGYTFGSGTRLTVV.

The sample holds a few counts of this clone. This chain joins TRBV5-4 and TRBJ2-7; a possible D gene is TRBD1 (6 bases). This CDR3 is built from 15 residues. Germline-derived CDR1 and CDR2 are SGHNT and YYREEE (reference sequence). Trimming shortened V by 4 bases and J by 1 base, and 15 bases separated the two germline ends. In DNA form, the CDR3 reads TGTGCCAGCAGCCATACAGGGTCGGGGTCCTACGAGCAGTACTTC. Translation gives CASSHTGSGSYEQYF. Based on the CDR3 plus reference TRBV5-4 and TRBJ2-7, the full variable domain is ETGVTQSPTHLIKTRGQQVTLRCSSQSGHNTVSWYQQALGQGPQFIFQYYREEENGRGNFPPRFSGLQFPNYSSELNVNALELDDSALYLCASSHTGSGSYEQYFGPGTRLTVT.

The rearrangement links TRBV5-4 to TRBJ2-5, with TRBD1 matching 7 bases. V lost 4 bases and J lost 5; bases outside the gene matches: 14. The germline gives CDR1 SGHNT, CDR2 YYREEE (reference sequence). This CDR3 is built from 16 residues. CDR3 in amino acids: CASSPDRSRERETQYF. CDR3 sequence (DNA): TGTGCCAGCAGCCCGGACAGGTCCAGGGAGAGGGAGACCCAGTACTTC.

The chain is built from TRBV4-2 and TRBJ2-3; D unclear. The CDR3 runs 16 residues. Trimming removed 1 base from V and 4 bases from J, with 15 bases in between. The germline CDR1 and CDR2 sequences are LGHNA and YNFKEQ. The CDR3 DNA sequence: TGTGCCAGCAGCCAAGTAGGTTATAGTGGGCCAGATACGCAGTATTTT. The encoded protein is CASSQVGYSGPDTQYF.

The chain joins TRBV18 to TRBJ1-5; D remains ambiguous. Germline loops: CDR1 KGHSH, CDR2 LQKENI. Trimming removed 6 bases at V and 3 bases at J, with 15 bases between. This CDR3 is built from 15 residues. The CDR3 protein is CASSLSLGFNQPQHF. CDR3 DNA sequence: TGTGCCAGCTCTCTAAGCCTCGGTTTCAATCAGCCCCAGCATTTT.

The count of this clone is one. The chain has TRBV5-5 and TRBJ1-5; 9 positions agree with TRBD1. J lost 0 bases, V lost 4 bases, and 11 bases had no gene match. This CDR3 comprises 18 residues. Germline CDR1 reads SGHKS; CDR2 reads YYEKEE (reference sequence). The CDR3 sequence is CASSLLGTGLYSNQPQHF. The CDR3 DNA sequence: TGTGCCAGCAGCCTACTTGGGACAGGGCTTTATAGCAATCAGCCCCAGCATTTT.

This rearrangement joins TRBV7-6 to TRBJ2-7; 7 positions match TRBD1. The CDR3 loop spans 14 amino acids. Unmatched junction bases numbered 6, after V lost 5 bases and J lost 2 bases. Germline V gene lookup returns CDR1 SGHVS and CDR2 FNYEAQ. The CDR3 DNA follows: TGTGCCAGCAGCCCAGGGGGACAGCCCTACGAGCAGTACTTC. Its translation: CASSPGGQPYEQYF. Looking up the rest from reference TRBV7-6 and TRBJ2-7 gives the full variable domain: GAGVSQSPRYKVTKRGQDVALRCDPISGHVSLYWYRQALGQGPEFLTYFNYEAQQDKSGLPNDRFSAERPEGSISTLTIQRTEQRDSAMYRCASSPGGQPYEQYFGPGTRLTVT.

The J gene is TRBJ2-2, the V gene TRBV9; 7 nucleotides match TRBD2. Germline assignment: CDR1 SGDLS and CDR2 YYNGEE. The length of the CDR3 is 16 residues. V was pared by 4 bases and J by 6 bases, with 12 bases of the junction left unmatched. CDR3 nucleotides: TGTGCCAGCAGCCCCGACAGCGGGGCGGGACCCGGGGAGCTGTTTTTT. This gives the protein CASSPDSGAGPGELFF.

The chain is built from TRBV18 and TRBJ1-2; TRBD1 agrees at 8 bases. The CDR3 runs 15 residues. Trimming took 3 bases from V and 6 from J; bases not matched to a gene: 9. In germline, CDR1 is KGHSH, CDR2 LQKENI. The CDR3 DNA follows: TGTGCCAGCTCACCTACAGGGGGTCAAGGAGATGGCTACACCTTC. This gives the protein CASSPTGGQGDGYTF.